These 13 T cell receptor beta chains were all obtained from the same sample, sequenced in a study of spatial heterogeneity in lung cancer. Via MiXCR, TCRdb re-called the 5' RACE reads, giving one row per CDR3 protein. Among approximately 44,000 distinct CDR3 sequences listed, around 15% were seen once. The time point: sample taken at primary tumor resection. Source: PBMCs, taken at surgery. Receptors were obtained from a male donor with early-stage non-small cell lung cancer.

This clonotype was observed a handful of times. V and J are TRBV14 and TRBJ2-1; possibly TRBD1 for D (5 bases). The V gene's germline CDR1 is SGHDN and CDR2 FVKESK. Trimming left V 4 bases short and J 6 bases short, with 16 bases between. The CDR3 spans 15 residues. CDR3 protein: CASSLWGARSNEQFF. CDR3 sequence (DNA): TGTGCCAGCAGCCTCTGGGGCGCCCGGTCCAATGAGCAGTTCTTC.

The chain uses TRBV9 and TRBJ2-1; possibly TRBD1 or TRBD2 for D (5 bases each). The CDR3 is 13 residues long. Trimming took off 4 bases at V and 10 bases at J, with 15 bases between the two ends. Germline-derived CDR1 and CDR2 are SGDLS and YYNGEE. CDR3 residues: CASSFGDRGEQFF. CDR3 DNA: TGTGCCAGCAGCTTCGGGGACCGAGGGGAGCAGTTCTTC.

This clonotype was observed a handful of times. The rearrangement links TRBV4-1 to TRBJ1-1; D is perhaps TRBD1 (5 bases). Germline V gene data show CDR1 as MGHRA and CDR2 as YSYEKL. Trimming cost V 3 bases and J 1 base, with 12 bases left between them. CDR3 length: 15 amino acids. This CDR3 reads CASSQAQTANTEAFF. For the CDR3, the DNA is TGCGCCAGCAGCCAGGCCCAGACAGCGAACACTGAAGCTTTCTTT.

Remarks on this clonotype: Possible read error: a much larger clone is one base away. The rearrangement links TRBV5-6 to TRBJ2-7, with D tentatively TRBD2 (6 bases). Germline V CDR1 and CDR2: SGHDT, YYEEEE. The CDR3 is made up of 16 amino acids. The CDR3 bases are TGTGTCAGCAGCTTGATTGCGGGACCCCTAACTTACGAGCAGTACTTC. It encodes CVSSLIAGPLTYEQYF.

V and J are TRBV4-2 and TRBJ1-4, with TRBD1 matching over 8 bases. The junction had 6 bases not matched to a gene; V was cut back by 1 base and J by 5 bases. This CDR3 contains 16 residues. Germline CDR1 is LGHNA and CDR2 is YNFKEQ. The CDR3: CASSQGQQGVNEKLFF. DNA for the CDR3: TGTGCCAGCAGCCAAGGGCAACAGGGGGTGAATGAAAAACTGTTTTTT.

This clonotype appeared a few times. The V gene is TRBV3-1, the J gene TRBJ2-7; 9 bases match TRBD1. This CDR3 has 14 residues. CDR1 and CDR2 from the germline V gene are LGHDT and YNNKEL (reference sequence). V was pared by 4 bases and J by 3 bases, with 4 bases of the junction left unmatched. CDR3 nucleotides: TGTGCCAGCAGCCCCCGGGACAGGGACTACGAGCAGTACTTC. The encoded protein is CASSPRDRDYEQYF.

The chain carries TRBV7-2 and TRBJ2-7, with 9 bases that match TRBD2. Germline assignment: CDR1 SGHTA and CDR2 FQGNSA. The V gene end was trimmed by 4 bases and the J gene end by 9 bases; junction bases not matched to a gene: 7. The CDR3 length is 13 residues. The CDR3 is CASSSLAGLPQYF. CDR3 nucleotide sequence: TGTGCCAGCAGCTCCCTAGCGGGGCTACCGCAGTACTTC.

This clonotype was seen a handful of times. The chain combines TRBV29-1 with TRBJ2-7; D call uncertain. The CDR3 contains 11 residues. V shed 4 bases and J shed 3 bases, with 7 bases lying between them. The germline V gene has CDR1 SQVTM and CDR2 ANQGSEA. CDR3 amino acids: CSVGPYYEQYF. CDR3 nucleotide sequence: TGCAGCGTTGGACCCTACTACGAGCAGTACTTC.

This clonotype was recorded many times. This chain links TRBV2 with TRBJ2-2; TRBD2 matches 7 bases. This CDR3 spans 15 amino acids. The V segment lost 4 bases and the J segment 1 base; nucleotides outside the gene matches: 3. Germline V lookup: CDR1 SNHLY, CDR2 FYNNEI. The CDR3 is CASSAGLENTGELFF. DNA for the CDR3: TGTGCCAGCAGTGCCGGACTAGAGAACACCGGGGAGCTGTTTTTT.

The chain carries TRBV7-6 and TRBJ2-1; no clear D gene. CDR1 and CDR2 from the germline V gene are SGHVS and FNYEAQ. V lost 6 bases, J lost 0 bases, and 15 bases lay in between. This CDR3 has 16 amino acids. As DNA, the CDR3 is TGTGCCAGCAGTTTGAGCTGGCGCAGCTCCTACAATGAGCAGTTCTTC. Amino acids: CASSLSWRSSYNEQFF.

This clonotype has at least ten counts. The rearrangement uses TRBV10-1 and TRBJ2-7; D unclear. The CDR3 length is 14 residues. Germline CDR1 WNHNN, CDR2 SYGVQD (reference sequence). Trimming stripped 3 bases from V and 0 bases from J, with 9 bases between. The CDR3 sequence is CASSDSLGSYEQYF. Written as DNA, the CDR3 is TGCGCCAGCAGTGATAGCCTCGGCTCCTACGAGCAGTACTTC.

V usage is TRBV7-8 and J usage is TRBJ2-5, with a tentative D call TRBD2 (5 bases). The V end lost 6 bases, the J end lost 5 bases, and 16 bases lay between the germline ends. The CDR3 has 14 residues. In germline, CDR1 is SGHVS, CDR2 FQNEAQ. CDR3 amino acids: CASRGSQRGETQYF. DNA for the CDR3: TGTGCCAGCAGAGGAAGTCAACGCGGGGAGACCCAGTACTTC.

This clonotype was detected only a few times. The V call is TRBV5-1, the J call TRBJ2-7; D is unresolved. The CDR3 contains 13 residues. Deletions cut 0 bases from V and 3 bases from J, with 7 bases between. Germline assignment: CDR1 SGHRS and CDR2 YFSETQ. DNA of the CDR3: TGCGCCAGCAGCTTGGGACGGAGCTACGAGCAGTACTTC. Amino acid sequence: CASSLGRSYEQYF.